The entry below gives a single T cell receptor (beta chain) sequence along with its context. This sample was included in a study of shared clonotypes between healthy human individuals. The authors split each subset's genomic DNA evenly across several immunoSEQ plates. The sorted-subset replicate PCRs were given 200 ng DNA, which is 30,000 to 35,000 T cell genomes. Method: immunoSEQ multiplex PCR; TCRdb's copy keeps in-frame clones and lacks some. In the table there are roughly 1,600,000 clones, approximately 98.5% of which are singletons. V gave up 6 bases and J gave up 5 bases; unmatched junction bases: 12. The CDR3 runs to 16 residues. Germline V gives CDR1 KGHSH, CDR2 LQKENI.

The TCR sequence derives from a young man in good health. This chain joins TRBV18 and TRBJ1-5; 8 positions match TRBD1. Input material: naive CD4+ T cells sorted from blood. The subset is: CD45RA+ positively selected. In DNA, the CDR3 is TGTGCCAGCTCGCCTCCGGGACAGGCTACATATCAGCCCCAGCATTTT. Amino acids: CASSPPGQATYQPQHF. Variable domain in full (rest from reference TRBV18 and TRBJ1-5): NAGVMQNPRHLVRRRGQEARLRCSPMKGHSHVYWYRQLPEEGLKFMVYLQKENIIDESGMPKERFSAEFPKEGPSILRIQQVVRGDSAAYFCASSPPGQATYQPQHFGDGTRLSIL.